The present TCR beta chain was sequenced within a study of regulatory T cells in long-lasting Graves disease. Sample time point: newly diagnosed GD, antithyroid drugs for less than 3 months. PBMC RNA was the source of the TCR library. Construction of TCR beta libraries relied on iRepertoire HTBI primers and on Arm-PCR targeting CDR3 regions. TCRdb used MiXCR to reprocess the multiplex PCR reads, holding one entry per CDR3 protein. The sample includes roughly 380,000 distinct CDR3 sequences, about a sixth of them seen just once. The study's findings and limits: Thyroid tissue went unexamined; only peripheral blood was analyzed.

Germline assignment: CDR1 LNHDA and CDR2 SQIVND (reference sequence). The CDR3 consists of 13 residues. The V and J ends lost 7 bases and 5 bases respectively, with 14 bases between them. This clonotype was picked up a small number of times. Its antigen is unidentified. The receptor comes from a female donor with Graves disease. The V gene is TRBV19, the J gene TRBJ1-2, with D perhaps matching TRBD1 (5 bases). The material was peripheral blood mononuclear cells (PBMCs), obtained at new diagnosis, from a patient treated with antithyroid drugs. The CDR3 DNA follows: TGTGCCAGTAAAAACCGGGACGGTTATGGCTACACCTTC. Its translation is CASKNRDGYGYTF. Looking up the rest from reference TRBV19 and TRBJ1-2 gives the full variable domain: DGGITQSPKYLFRKEGQNVTLSCEQNLNHDAMYWYRQDPGQGLRLIYYSQIVNDFQKGDIAEGYSVSREKKESFPLTVTSAQKNPTAFYLCASKNRDGYGYTFGSGTRLTVV.